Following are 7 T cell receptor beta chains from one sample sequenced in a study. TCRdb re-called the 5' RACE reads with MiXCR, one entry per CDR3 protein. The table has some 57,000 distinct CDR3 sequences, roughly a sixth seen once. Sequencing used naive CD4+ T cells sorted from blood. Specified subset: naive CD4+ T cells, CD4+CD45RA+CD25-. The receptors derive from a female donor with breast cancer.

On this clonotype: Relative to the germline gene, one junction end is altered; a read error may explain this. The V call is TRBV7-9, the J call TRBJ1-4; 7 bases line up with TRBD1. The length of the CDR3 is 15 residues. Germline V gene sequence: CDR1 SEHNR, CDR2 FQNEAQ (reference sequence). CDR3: CASSFDGTATEKLVF. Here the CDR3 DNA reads TGTGCCAGCAGCTTCGACGGGACAGCTACTGAAAAACTGGTTTTT.

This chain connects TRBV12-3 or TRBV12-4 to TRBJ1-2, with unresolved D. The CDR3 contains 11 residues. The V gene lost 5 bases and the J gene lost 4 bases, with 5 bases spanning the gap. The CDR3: CASSRGYGYTF. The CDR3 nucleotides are TGTGCCAGCAGTCGGGGCTATGGCTACACCTTC.

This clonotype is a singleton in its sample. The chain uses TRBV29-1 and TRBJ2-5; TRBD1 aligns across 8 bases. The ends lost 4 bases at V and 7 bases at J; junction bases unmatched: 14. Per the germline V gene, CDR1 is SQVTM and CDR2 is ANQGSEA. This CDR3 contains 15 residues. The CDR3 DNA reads TGCAGCGTTGTCCCAGGGGGCTGGGGTTCGGCGACCCAGTACTTC. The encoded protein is CSVVPGGWGSATQYF.

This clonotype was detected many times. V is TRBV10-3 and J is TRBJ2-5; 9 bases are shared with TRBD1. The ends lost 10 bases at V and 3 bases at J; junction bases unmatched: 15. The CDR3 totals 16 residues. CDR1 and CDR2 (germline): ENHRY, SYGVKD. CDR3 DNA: TGTGCCACGCGTGCCGTAACAGGGGGCGGAAAAGAGACCCAGTACTTC. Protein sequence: CATRAVTGGGKETQYF.

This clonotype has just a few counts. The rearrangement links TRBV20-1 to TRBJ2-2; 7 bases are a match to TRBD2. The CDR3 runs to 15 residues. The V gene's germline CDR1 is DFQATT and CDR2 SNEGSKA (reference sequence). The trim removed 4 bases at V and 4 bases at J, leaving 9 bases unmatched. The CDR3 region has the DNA TGCAGTGCTATAGGCGGGAGAATAAGCACCGGGGAGCTGTTTTTT. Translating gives CSAIGGRISTGELFF.

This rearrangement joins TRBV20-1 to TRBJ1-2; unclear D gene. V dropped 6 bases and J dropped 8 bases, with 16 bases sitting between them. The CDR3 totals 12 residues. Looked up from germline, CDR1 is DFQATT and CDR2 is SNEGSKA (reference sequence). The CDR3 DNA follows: TGCAGTGCAACGGACGGCGCCCTCGGCTACACCTTC. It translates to CSATDGALGYTF.

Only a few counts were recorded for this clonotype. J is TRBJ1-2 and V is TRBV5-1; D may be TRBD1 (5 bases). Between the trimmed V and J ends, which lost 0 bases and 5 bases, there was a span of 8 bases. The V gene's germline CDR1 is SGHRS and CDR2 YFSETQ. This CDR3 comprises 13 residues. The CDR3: CASSLEGLYGYTF. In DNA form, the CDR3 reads TGCGCCAGCAGCTTGGAGGGGTTATATGGCTACACCTTC.